The entry below gives a single TCR beta chain sequence along with its context. TCRdb's table, derived via immunoSEQ multiplex PCR, lists solely in-frame clones and lacks some. The sample yields about 45,000 clones, around four fifths seen once. This CDR3 region has 11 residues. The data stem from a study of OX40 agonist ivuxolimab in advanced cancers. The chain is built from TRBV21-1 and TRBJ1-1. TRBV21-1 is a pseudogene segment. The sample was CD4+ or CD8+ T cells sorted from blood, taken in a trial of the OX40 agonist ivuxolimab. The TCR sequence derives from an adult with an advanced solid tumor such as melanoma, head and neck, liver or kidney cancer. Written as DNA, the CDR3 is TGTGCCAGCAGACCCCGCACTGAAGCTTTCTTT. It is translated as CASRPRTEAFF.